The 18 T cell receptor beta chains listed next were all sequenced from one sample in a study of blood T cell repertoires in COVID-19. The repertoire was sequenced with immunoSEQ multiplex PCR; TCRdb's copy has only in-frame clones and lacks some. The table includes about 360,000 clones, more than 75% detected once. Sequencing was performed on peripheral blood. All receptors derive from a human donor with acute or convalescent COVID-19. The donor label of this sample is uncertain.

The V and J genes are TRBV11-1 and TRBJ1-1, with D hard to call. The ends were cut back, 4 bases at V and 10 bases at J, with 10 bases in the middle. This CDR3 is built from 11 residues. From germline, CDR1 is SGHAT and CDR2 FQDESV (reference sequence). The CDR3 sequence is CASSSFRGAFF. The CDR3 DNA follows: TGTGCCAGCAGCTCTTTCAGAGGAGCTTTCTTT. Filled out from reference TRBV11-1 and TRBJ1-1, the complete variable domain reads EAEVAQSPRYKITEKSQAVAFWCDPISGHATLYWYRQILGQGPELLVQFQDESVVDDSQLPKDRFSAERLKGVDSTLKIQPAELGDSAMYLCASSSFRGAFFGQGTRLTVV.

This clone has a handful of counts. The chain carries TRBV5-4 and TRBJ2-4; 10 nucleotides align to TRBD1. Germline CDR1 is SGHNT and CDR2 is YYREEE (reference sequence). There are 13 residues in the CDR3. Trimming cost V 4 bases and J 8 bases; bases outside gene matches: 3. CDR3 bases: TGTGCCAGCAGCGGGGACAGGGGTGACATTCAGTACTTC. Residues: CASSGDRGDIQYF.

The gene calls are TRBV28 and TRBJ1-3; D ambiguous. CDR3 length: 15 amino acids. V lost 5 bases, J lost 2 bases, and 13 bases lay in between. CDR1 and CDR2 from the germline V gene are MDHEN and SYDVKM. The DNA for the CDR3 is TGTGCCAGCAGTAATTTAGTCATGGCTGGAAACACCATATATTTT. It codes for CASSNLVMAGNTIYF.

V is TRBV30 and J is TRBJ2-1; TRBD1 matches 8 bases. CDR3 length: 12 residues. Germline assignment: CDR1 GTSNPN and CDR2 SVGIG (reference sequence). After removal of 3 bases from V and 6 bases from J, the junction contained 1 base not matched to a gene. CDR3: CAWSGQGNEQFF. In DNA form, the CDR3 reads TGTGCCTGGAGCGGACAGGGCAATGAGCAGTTCTTC.

The rearrangement links TRBV19 to TRBJ1-5; D ambiguous. The length of the CDR3 is 15 residues. Germline V lookup: CDR1 LNHDA, CDR2 SQIVND (reference sequence). Deletions cut 5 bases from V and 2 bases from J, with 13 bases between. Here the CDR3 reads CASSLNMNRNQPQHF. CDR3 coding DNA: TGTGCCAGTAGTCTCAACATGAATCGCAATCAGCCCCAGCATTTT.

This clone occurred a few times. J is TRBJ1-2 and V is TRBV6-4; 7 bases match TRBD1. CDR3 length: 16 residues. V lost 2 bases, J lost 6 bases, and 12 bases stayed unmatched. Germline V CDR1 and CDR2: MRHNA, SNTAGT. Here the CDR3 reads CASSDTGQPIIDGYTF. CDR3 nucleotide sequence: TGTGCCAGCAGTGACACGGGACAGCCGATCATCGATGGCTACACCTTC.

The rearrangement links TRBV2 to TRBJ2-5, with 7 bases fitting TRBD2. This CDR3 has 12 residues. V dropped 8 bases and J dropped 3; count of bases not matched to a gene: 3. Germline V gives CDR1 SNHLY, CDR2 FYNNEI. The CDR3 coding sequence is TGTGCCAGCGGGAGGGCCAAAGAGACCCAGTACTTC. As protein: CASGRAKETQYF. Looking up the rest from reference TRBV2 and TRBJ2-5 gives the full variable domain: EPEVTQTPSHQVTQMGQEVILRCVPISNHLYFYWYRQILGQKVEFLVSFYNNEISEKSEIFDDQFSVERPDGSNFTLKIRSTKLEDSAMYFCASGRAKETQYFGPGTRLLVL.

The chain is built from TRBV10-1 and TRBJ1-1; D remains ambiguous. Germline lookup yields CDR1 WNHNN and CDR2 SYGVQD (reference sequence). The CDR3 is 14 amino acids. The ends were cut back, 0 bases at V and 5 bases at J, with 10 bases in the middle. The CDR3 loop is CASSESAARTEAFF. The CDR3, as DNA: TGCGCCAGCAGTGAGTCCGCAGCGAGAACTGAAGCTTTCTTT.

This chain uses TRBV19 with TRBJ1-5; D unresolved. The V end lost 6 bases, the J end lost 5 bases, and 14 bases lay between the germline ends. CDR1 and CDR2 from the germline V gene are LNHDA and SQIVND (reference sequence). This CDR3 is 14 amino acids long. The CDR3 DNA reads TGTGCCAGTAGCAAGAACAGCCAGGATCAGCCCCAGCATTTT. It codes for CASSKNSQDQPQHF.

The gene calls are TRBV4-2 and TRBJ1-1, with D perhaps matching TRBD1 (5 bases). Per the germline V gene, CDR1 is LGHNA and CDR2 is YNFKEQ. CDR3 length: 16 amino acids. Trimming took off 1 base at V and 3 bases at J, with 15 bases between the two ends. CDR3: CASSQAQGIGDTEAFF. The CDR3 coding sequence is TGTGCCAGCAGCCAAGCCCAGGGCATTGGGGACACTGAAGCTTTCTTT.

The chain uses TRBV12-3 or TRBV12-4 and TRBJ1-1; no reliable D call. V gave up 1 base and J gave up 3 bases, with 6 bases separating them. The length of the CDR3 is 13 residues. CDR3 DNA: TGTGCCAGCAGTTTAGGGGCGTACACTGAAGCTTTCTTT. This codes for CASSLGAYTEAFF.

The rearrangement uses TRBV19 and TRBJ1-2, with TRBD1 identical over 10 bases. The CDR3 length is 14 residues. Per the germline V gene, CDR1 is LNHDA and CDR2 is SQIVND (reference sequence). The V segment lost 5 bases and the J segment 8 bases; nucleotides outside the gene matches: 8. CDR3 bases: TGTGCCAGTAGTGAGGGGACAGGGGTTAGCGGCTACACCTTC. This translates into CASSEGTGVSGYTF. Together with reference TRBV19 and TRBJ1-2, the CDR3 gives the full variable domain: DGGITQSPKYLFRKEGQNVTLSCEQNLNHDAMYWYRQDPGQGLRLIYYSQIVNDFQKGDIAEGYSVSREKKESFPLTVTSAQKNPTAFYLCASSEGTGVSGYTFGSGTRLTVV.

The rearrangement joins TRBV6-1 to TRBJ2-7; 10 nucleotides match TRBD1. The V segment lost 2 bases and the J segment 2 bases; nucleotides outside the gene matches: 9. This CDR3 region has 17 residues. Germline V gives CDR1 MNHNS, CDR2 SASEGT. CDR3 sequence reads: CASSEYSAGQGTYEQYF. CDR3 DNA: TGTGCCAGCAGTGAATATTCGGCGGGACAGGGGACCTACGAGCAGTACTTC.

Details on this clone: This sample includes further DNA sequences coding for the same CDR3. The V gene is TRBV5-1, the J gene TRBJ2-5, with 12 bases that match TRBD2. Per the germline V gene, CDR1 is SGHRS and CDR2 is YFSETQ. V trimming: 0 bases; J trimming: 1 base; junction bases outside the gene matches: 1. This CDR3 region has 16 residues. The CDR3 nucleotides read TGCGCCAGCAGCTTGGGGGGACTAGCGGGCCAAGAGACCCAGTACTTC. Its translation is CASSLGGLAGQETQYF.

The rearrangement uses TRBV5-1 and TRBJ2-5; D is perhaps TRBD2 (5 bases). Trimming pared 0 bases from V and 5 bases from J, leaving 8 bases between. The CDR3 runs to 13 residues. Germline V gene lookup returns CDR1 SGHRS and CDR2 YFSETQ. This CDR3 is CASSLVRGETQYF. DNA for the CDR3: TGCGCCAGCAGCTTGGTGCGCGGGGAGACCCAGTACTTC. The full variable domain, with the rest looked up from reference TRBV5-1 and TRBJ2-5, is KAGVTQTPRYLIKTRGQQVTLSCSPISGHRSVSWYQQTPGQGLQFLFEYFSETQRNKGNFPGRFSGRQFSNSRSEMNVSTLELGDSALYLCASSLVRGETQYFGPGTRLLVL.

This chain links TRBV2 with TRBJ1-2; 12 nucleotides align to TRBD1. Germline V gene data show CDR1 as SNHLY and CDR2 as FYNNEI. The CDR3 covers 15 residues. V shed 2 bases, J shed 5 bases, and the junction held 3 bases outside the gene matches. This CDR3 reads CASSERDRGRYGYTF. The CDR3 DNA sequence: TGTGCCAGCAGTGAACGGGACAGGGGGCGATATGGCTACACCTTC.

This clone was seen only a few times. This chain links TRBV24-1 with TRBJ1-2; D is ambiguous. CDR3 length: 12 amino acids. Trimming left V 3 bases short and J 8 bases short, with 9 bases between. Germline assignment: CDR1 KGHDR and CDR2 SFDVKD. The chain's CDR3 is CATSDMRYGYTF. CDR3 nucleotides: TGTGCCACCAGTGATATGAGATACGGCTACACCTTC.

This clone was picked up one time. The chain is built from TRBV5-6 and TRBJ1-1; D not resolved. V gave up 5 bases and J gave up 1 base, with 27 bases separating them. CDR1 and CDR2 from the germline V gene are SGHDT and YYEEEE. The CDR3 is 19 residues long. CDR3 residues: CASRSFGRPVGIGNTEAFF. The DNA for the CDR3 is TGTGCCAGCAGGAGTTTCGGTAGACCGGTCGGGATTGGGAACACTGAAGCTTTCTTT.